Listed below are T cell receptor beta chains from one sample, sequenced in a study of early T cells in non-severe SARS-CoV-2 infection. TCRdb reanalysed the 5' RACE reads using MiXCR and keeps one entry per CDR3 protein. The sample has 80,000 to 95,000 distinct CDR3 sequences, around 15% seen once. Sequencing input: whole blood. These receptors all come from an adult who was a healthcare worker with PCR-confirmed SARS-CoV-2 infection or an uninfected control (not recorded which). Each CDR3 is given with its conserved first and last residue. The order of the fields is CDR3 DNA, CDR3 protein, J gene, V gene, clone size, D gene. D genes are given only for firm matches. Some rows have no size entry. The others give once, few or many, or a class for an expanded clone.

TGTGCCAGTAGTTCACTAGGGAGGAACTATGGCTACACCTTC	CASSSLGRNYGYTF	TRBJ1-2	TRBV19	many	.
TGTGCCAGCAACGACAGGGGAGCAACTAATGAAAAACTGTTTTTT	CASNDRGATNEKLFF	TRBJ1-4	TRBV6-1	.	TRBD1
TGCGCCAGCAGCCAAGATTTAGGGAACACAGATACGCAGTATTTT	CASSQDLGNTDTQYF	TRBJ2-3	TRBV4-1	.	.
TGTGCCAGCAGCCCAGCTAGCCCCTCTGGCGCAGATACGCAGTATTTT	CASSPASPSGADTQYF	TRBJ2-3	TRBV12-3/TRBV12-4	few	.
TGTGCCAGCAGCCAAGATCCGACAAGGTCCCATGGCTACACCTTC	CASSQDPTRSHGYTF	TRBJ1-2	TRBV14	.	.
TGCAGTGCTAGAGATCTCGGGACTAGCCCAGATACGCAGTATTTT	CSARDLGTSPDTQYF	TRBJ2-3	TRBV20-1	few	TRBD2
TGCGCCAGCAGCGGAGGACAGGGTCCCCACGAGCAGTACTTC	CASSGGQGPHEQYF	TRBJ2-7	TRBV5-1	.	TRBD1
TGTGCCAGCAGCCGACAAGGCAGGAACAATGAGCAGTTCTTC	CASSRQGRNNEQFF	TRBJ2-1	TRBV2	.	.
TGCAGTGCTAGAGGGGGGACCCCTCACCATACGCAGTATTTT	CSARGGTPHHTQYF	TRBJ2-3	TRBV20-1	few	.
TGCGCCAGCAGTGATCAGGATAGGACTGAAGCTTTCTTT	CASSDQDRTEAFF	TRBJ1-1	TRBV10-2	.	.
TGTGCCAGCAGTTACCGGGTAATGGAGACCCAGTACTTC	CASSYRVMETQYF	TRBJ2-5	TRBV6-6	many	.
TGTGCCATCAGACCGGGAGGACGCGGGGGGAGTAGCACAGATACGCAGTATTTT	CAIRPGGRGGSSTDTQYF	TRBJ2-3	TRBV10-3	few	TRBD2
TGTGCCTGGAGTGGTACGTCTGGAGGCTATGGCTACACCTTC	CAWSGTSGGYGYTF	TRBJ1-2	TRBV30	few	.
TGTGCCAGCAGCCCTACCCCTGACAGTAAGGGTGGAAACACCATATATTTT	CASSPTPDSKGGNTIYF	TRBJ1-3	TRBV7-2	few	.
TGCAGCGTTGTAAGGGGGCGGTGGCAGTACTTC	CSVVRGRWQYF	TRBJ2-7	TRBV29-1	few	TRBD1
TGTGCCAGCAGACCGTCAGGGTCCACCTACGAGCAGTACTTC	CASRPSGSTYEQYF	TRBJ2-7	TRBV14	.	.
TGTGCCAGCACCTATTCGACAGGGAACACCGGGGAGCTGTTTTTT	CASTYSTGNTGELFF	TRBJ2-2	TRBV9	few	.
TGTGCCAGTACCCCCCCGGTCTCTGGAAACACCATATATTTT	CASTPPVSGNTIYF	TRBJ1-3	TRBV19	.	.